The source of this TCR beta chain is a study of blood T cell repertoires in COVID-19. On the study more broadly: Samples of COVID-19 (acute and convalescent) were obtained from the United States, Italy and Spain. Sources were T cells, B-cell-depleted T cells, or PBMCs; the material itself was cDNA or gDNA.

Germline CDR1 and CDR2: SQVTM and ANQGSEA. Trimming removed 6 bases at V and 8 bases at J, with 16 bases between. The CDR3 has 12 residues. Authors' analysis steps: Reference gene primer amplification yielded estimated nucleated cell counts. TCRdb's table, derived via immunoSEQ multiplex PCR, lists solely in-frame clones and lacks some. V, J and clone size derive from that table, while D and trimming were established from the DNA sequence. This sample has about 68,000 clones, with around 89% found just once. This receptor was obtained from a man between 50 and 59 years old with acute or convalescent COVID-19. The chain couples TRBV29-1 to TRBJ1-2; D gene uncertain. The sequencing input was peripheral blood. The CDR3 region has the DNA TGCAGCGTCGCGGTCCCGGAAGGCGGCTACACCTTC. It yields the protein CSVAVPEGGYTF.